The 17 T cell receptor beta chains listed next were all sequenced from one sample in a study of T cell responses to AZD1222 COVID-19 vaccine. Only in-frame clones appear in the TCRdb table, and some are missing; sequencing was by immunoSEQ multiplex PCR. Of some 190,000 clones in the sample, approximately 86% were seen once. The sample was peripheral blood, taken on day 0 of AZD1222 vaccination. Receptors were obtained from an adult in good health.

The chain carries TRBV6-5 and TRBJ1-2; maybe TRBD1 (5 bases). Germline V gene sequence: CDR1 MNHEY, CDR2 SVGAGI. The CDR3 is 16 amino acids. The ends were cut back, 0 bases at V and 3 bases at J, with 14 bases in the middle. The CDR3 DNA is TGTGCCAGCAGTTACTCGAGTTCCGGGGCCGACTATGGCTACACCTTC. Its protein product is CASSYSSSGADYGYTF.

V usage is TRBV4-2 and J usage is TRBJ2-3; D is perhaps TRBD2 (6 bases). The CDR3 totals 22 residues. The ends were cut back, 1 base at V and 4 bases at J, with 33 bases in the middle. Germline V gene lookup returns CDR1 LGHNA and CDR2 YNFKEQ. CDR3 bases: TGTGCCAGCAGCCAAGGGCGGGGCAGGGAAAACAACCCTAGCCCTTCATCAGATACGCAGTATTTT. This translates into CASSQGRGRENNPSPSSDTQYF.

On this clone itself: One end of the junction is discordant with germline, which a read error may explain. The genes are TRBV25-1 and TRBJ1-2; TRBD1 aligns across 10 bases. Germline CDR1 MGHDK, CDR2 SYGVNS. The CDR3 is 12 residues long. CDR3 nucleotides: TGTGCCAGCAGTGAGGGACAGGGGACCCTTCGCTTC. Its translation: CASSEGQGTLRF.

This clone has just one count. The chain uses TRBV5-1 and TRBJ2-4; TRBD1 agrees at 9 bases. Trimming cost V 0 bases and J 4 bases; bases outside gene matches: 5. CDR3 length: 16 residues. Germline values: CDR1 SGHRS, CDR2 YFSETQ. CDR3 nucleotide sequence: TGCGCCAGCAGCTTGGCCGTCGGGACAGGGAAAAACATTCAGTACTTC. It codes for CASSLAVGTGKNIQYF.

This chain links TRBV12-3 or TRBV12-4 with TRBJ1-1, with no clear D. The CDR3 consists of 12 residues. V was shortened by 3 bases and J by 5 bases, with 7 bases between the two germline ends. CDR3 loop: CASSFQETEAFF. In DNA form, the CDR3 reads TGTGCCAGCAGTTTTCAGGAGACTGAAGCTTTCTTT.

The V call is TRBV5-1, the J call TRBJ1-6; no definite D call. Trimming removed 6 bases at V and 10 bases at J, with 17 bases between. The CDR3 sequence is 14 residues long. Germline V lookup: CDR1 SGHRS, CDR2 YFSETQ. The CDR3 is CASTPRGLESPLHF. CDR3 nucleotides: TGCGCCAGCACCCCCCGGGGATTAGAATCACCCCTCCACTTT. Combining the CDR3 with reference TRBV5-1 and TRBJ1-6 gives the whole variable domain KAGVTQTPRYLIKTRGQQVTLSCSPISGHRSVSWYQQTPGQGLQFLFEYFSETQRNKGNFPGRFSGRQFSNSRSEMNVSTLELGDSALYLCASTPRGLESPLHFGNGTRLTVT.

This clone was detected only once. This chain connects TRBV28 to TRBJ2-7, with 7 bases fitting TRBD1. Germline CDR1 MDHEN, CDR2 SYDVKM. This CDR3 has 15 residues. V trimming: 3 bases; J trimming: 2 bases; junction bases outside the gene matches: 7. The CDR3 DNA follows: TGTGCCAGCAGTTTTCCGGACAGGCCACCCTACGAGCAGTACTTC. Translation gives CASSFPDRPPYEQYF.

The chain uses TRBV7-9 and TRBJ1-4; 7 bases line up with TRBD1. There are 14 residues in the CDR3. Germline V gene sequence: CDR1 SEHNR, CDR2 FQNEAQ (reference sequence). Trimming removed 2 bases from V and 8 bases from J; junction bases left unmatched: 5. The CDR3 DNA sequence: TGTGCCAGCAGCTTATACAGGGGAGCCGAAAAACTGTTTTTT. This encodes CASSLYRGAEKLFF.

V gene TRBV3-1 (or the pseudogene TRBV3-2) combines with J gene TRBJ2-1, with no clear D. Germline loops: CDR1 LGHDT, CDR2 YNNKEL (reference sequence). V was shortened by 0 bases and J by 3 bases, with 3 bases between the two germline ends. This CDR3 region has 13 residues. This CDR3 reads CASSQDHYNEQFF. The CDR3 nucleotides read TGTGCCAGCAGCCAAGACCACTACAATGAGCAGTTCTTC.

The gene calls are TRBV27 and TRBJ2-7; 8 positions match TRBD1. This CDR3 has 16 residues. In germline, CDR1 is MNHEY, CDR2 SMNVEV (reference sequence). The V segment lost 4 bases and the J segment 7 bases; nucleotides outside the gene matches: 15. The CDR3 sequence: CASSSYRGKNPREQYF. The CDR3 DNA follows: TGTGCCAGCAGTTCCTACAGGGGGAAAAACCCTCGTGAGCAGTACTTC.

The V and J genes are TRBV19 and TRBJ1-1; D is undetermined. Germline V gene data show CDR1 as LNHDA and CDR2 as SQIVND (reference sequence). With 4 bases removed from V and 0 bases from J, the gap between germline ends came to 9 bases. The CDR3 spans 14 residues. CDR3 in DNA: TGTGCCAGTAGTAGTCCCGAAATGAACACTGAAGCTTTCTTT. Its translation is CASSSPEMNTEAFF.

The rearrangement uses TRBV2 and TRBJ2-3; D possibly corresponds to TRBD2 (7 bases). The CDR3 totals 14 residues. Germline values: CDR1 SNHLY, CDR2 FYNNEI. The ends were cut back, 7 bases at V and 3 bases at J, with 14 bases in the middle. Here the CDR3 reads CASKVGGPTDTQYF. CDR3 nucleotides: TGTGCCAGCAAGGTGGGGGGGCCTACAGATACGCAGTATTTT.

The chain recombines TRBV6-7 with TRBJ2-1; the D gene is possibly TRBD2 (6 bases). TRBV6-7 is an ORF; its function is uncertain. Trimming stripped 5 bases from V and 1 base from J, with 21 bases between. The length of the CDR3 is 18 residues. CDR3 loop: CASSPSGLAAASYNEQFF. Written as DNA, the CDR3 is TGTGCCAGCAGTCCCTCGGGACTGGCCGCGGCATCCTACAATGAGCAGTTCTTC.

This chain uses TRBV11-2 with TRBJ2-7; no reliable D call. Germline V gene lookup returns CDR1 SGHAT and CDR2 FQNNGV. This CDR3 spans 14 amino acids. V was clipped by 2 bases and J by 2 bases, with 10 bases between them. CDR3 nucleotides: TGTGCCAGCAGCTTATCTGACGGAACCTACGAGCAGTACTTC. This translates into CASSLSDGTYEQYF.

The chain recombines TRBV5-4 with TRBJ2-7; 8 nucleotides agree with TRBD1. Germline CDR1 and CDR2: SGHNT and YYREEE (reference sequence). Losses at the gene ends were 3 bases for V and 2 bases for J; bases not matched to a gene: 4. The CDR3 covers 14 residues. CDR3 in amino acids: CASSSRTGTYEQYF. The CDR3, as DNA: TGTGCCAGCAGCTCCCGGACAGGGACCTACGAGCAGTACTTC.

The CDR3 loop is CACGLDQPQHF. CDR3 nucleotide sequence: TGTGCCTGCGGTTTGGATCAGCCCCAGCATTTT. The gene calls are TRBV6-5 and TRBJ1-5, with no clear D. V shed 11 bases and J shed 5 bases, with 10 bases lying between them. This CDR3 is 11 amino acids long. The germline gives CDR1 MNHEY, CDR2 SVGAGI.

This chain connects TRBV12-3 or TRBV12-4 to TRBJ2-2; D not resolved. The ends were cut back, 8 bases at V and 7 bases at J, with 11 bases in the middle. This CDR3 contains 12 residues. CDR3 in amino acids: CASLRSIGELFF. The DNA for the CDR3 is TGTGCCAGCCTGAGAAGCATCGGGGAGCTGTTTTTT.